The 17 T cell receptor beta chains in this list originate from one sample, sequenced in a study of T cell responses to AZD1222 COVID-19 vaccine. This table comes from immunoSEQ multiplex PCR, and its TCRdb copy is limited to in-frame clones, with some not included. Among approximately 180,000 clones listed, 92% were seen once. The source was peripheral blood, collected on day 0 of AZD1222 vaccination. Receptor source: an adult in good health.

The chain carries TRBV5-1 and TRBJ1-2, with 8 bases fitting TRBD1. V was pared by 5 bases and J by 3 bases, with 9 bases of the junction left unmatched. CDR3 length: 15 residues. Germline loops: CDR1 SGHRS, CDR2 YFSETQ. Here the CDR3 reads CASSPGPGQDYGYTF. The CDR3 nucleotides read TGCGCCAGCAGTCCTGGACCGGGACAGGACTATGGCTACACCTTC.

This sequence joins TRBV30 and TRBJ2-2, with D possibly TRBD2 on 5 matching bases. The CDR3 is 15 residues long. Trimming left V 2 bases short and J 0 bases short, with 10 bases between. Germline assignment: CDR1 GTSNPN and CDR2 SVGIG (reference sequence). The DNA for the CDR3 is TGTGCCTGGAGTTCGGGATTTACGAACACCGGGGAGCTGTTTTTT. It yields the protein CAWSSGFTNTGELFF. The full variable domain, its missing parts supplied by reference TRBV30 and TRBJ2-2, is SQTIHQWPATLVQPVGSPLSLECTVEGTSNPNLYWYRQAAGRGLQLLFYSVGIGQISSEVPQNLSASRPQDRQFILSSKKLLLSDSGFYLCAWSSGFTNTGELFFGEGSRLTVL.

The CDR3 reads CASSRNLQGAGELFF. Here the CDR3 DNA reads TGCGCCAGCAGCCGCAACCTCCAGGGTGCCGGGGAGCTGTTTTTT. The gene calls are TRBV4-1 and TRBJ2-2; TRBD1 is a possible D gene (5 bases). Trimming removed 4 bases at V and 6 bases at J, with 15 bases between. The CDR3 covers 15 residues. CDR1 MGHRA and CDR2 YSYEKL come from the germline V gene.

This rearrangement joins TRBV4-1 to TRBJ2-1; D is undetermined. Germline CDR1 is MGHRA and CDR2 is YSYEKL. Trimming pared 4 bases from V and 2 bases from J, leaving 9 bases between. This CDR3 is 14 amino acids long. This CDR3 is CASSPRTAYNEQFF. The CDR3 DNA reads TGCGCCAGCAGCCCTCGGACGGCCTACAATGAGCAGTTCTTC.

The chain carries TRBV3-1 (or the pseudogene TRBV3-2) and TRBJ2-5, with D possibly matching TRBD2 (6 bases). Trimming took 1 base from V and 5 from J, leaving 11 bases between them. This CDR3 comprises 14 residues. Germline CDR1 LGHDT, CDR2 YNNKEL (reference sequence). CDR3 residues: CASSQVDGGETQYF. The DNA of the CDR3 is TGTGCCAGCAGCCAAGTGGATGGAGGGGAGACCCAGTACTTC.

The V and J genes are TRBV28 and TRBJ1-2; 9 bases align to TRBD1. CDR1 is MDHEN, CDR2 SYDVKM, per germline. The V segment lost 5 bases and the J segment 2 bases; nucleotides outside the gene matches: 6. CDR3 length: 15 residues. The CDR3 region has the DNA TGTGCCAGCAGTCCCCCGGGACAGGGCAACTATGGCTACACCTTC. Translating gives CASSPPGQGNYGYTF.

The chain has TRBV5-1 and TRBJ2-5, with D possibly matching TRBD1 (6 bases). V lost 3 bases and J 1 base, leaving 16 bases between the germline ends. The CDR3 has 16 amino acids. Germline lookup yields CDR1 SGHRS and CDR2 YFSETQ. The CDR3 DNA sequence: TGCGCCAGCAGCTGGGGGACAAGTCTCGCCCAAGAGACCCAGTACTTC. Its protein is CASSWGTSLAQETQYF.

This rearrangement joins TRBV5-6 to TRBJ2-2; D might be TRBD1 (5 bases). In germline, CDR1 is SGHDT, CDR2 YYEEEE. The ends were cut back, 1 base at V and 6 bases at J, with 10 bases in the middle. The CDR3 extends over 14 amino acids. The DNA for the CDR3 is TGTGCCAGCAGCTTGAGCAGGGTACCCGGGGAGCTGTTTTTT. Amino acid sequence: CASSLSRVPGELFF.

The chain recombines TRBV7-9 with TRBJ2-5; D remains ambiguous. Germline V lookup: CDR1 SEHNR, CDR2 FQNEAQ (reference sequence). This CDR3 comprises 14 residues. The V end lost 5 bases, the J end lost 5 bases, and 15 bases lay between the germline ends. The CDR3 sequence is CASSPLARLETQYF. The CDR3 DNA sequence: TGTGCCAGCAGCCCCCTGGCGCGTTTGGAGACCCAGTACTTC.

The V gene is TRBV7-9, the J gene TRBJ1-5; D gene ambiguous. The germline CDR1 and CDR2 sequences are SEHNR and FQNEAQ (reference sequence). This CDR3 region has 16 residues. Trimming left V 5 bases short and J 0 bases short, with 14 bases between. The CDR3 DNA sequence: TGTGCCAGCAGCCCCCCGGACGGGCCTAGCAATCAGCCCCAGCATTTT. Its protein product is CASSPPDGPSNQPQHF.

The gene calls are TRBV5-5 and TRBJ2-7; 14 bases match TRBD2. This CDR3 contains 17 residues. CDR1 and CDR2 from the germline V gene are SGHKS and YYEKEE (reference sequence). The V segment lost 6 bases and the J segment 1 base; nucleotides outside the gene matches: 9. The CDR3 loop reads CASTPGLAGEASYEQYF. The CDR3 DNA sequence: TGTGCCAGCACCCCGGGACTAGCGGGAGAGGCGTCCTACGAGCAGTACTTC.

The CDR3, as DNA: TGTGCCAGCAGTTTAGAGGGCGGGAGAGAGTTCTTC. Its protein product is CASSLEGGREFF. This chain uses TRBV12-3 or TRBV12-4 with TRBJ2-1; 7 bases match TRBD2. Trimming removed 1 base from V and 14 bases from J; junction bases left unmatched: 5. This CDR3 comprises 12 residues.

The V gene is TRBV7-9, the J gene TRBJ1-2; TRBD1 is a possible D gene (5 bases). In germline, CDR1 is SEHNR, CDR2 FQNEAQ (reference sequence). The V gene lost 5 bases and the J gene lost 7 bases, with 11 bases spanning the gap. The CDR3 sequence is 12 residues long. CDR3 sequence (DNA): TGTGCCAGCAGCCCAATGCAGGGTGGCTACACCTTC. Its translation is CASSPMQGGYTF.

The genes are TRBV7-9 and TRBJ2-1, with a tentative D call TRBD2 (5 bases). Germline assignment: CDR1 SEHNR and CDR2 FQNEAQ (reference sequence). V lost 1 base, J lost 4 bases, and 8 bases lay in between. The CDR3 totals 14 residues. DNA of the CDR3: TGTGCCAGCAGCTTAGAAAGAGGGTACAATGAGCAGTTCTTC. Translation gives CASSLERGYNEQFF.

This clone has just one count. V usage is TRBV9 and J usage is TRBJ2-2; 9 nucleotides match TRBD2. This CDR3 contains 15 residues. Trimming took 4 bases from V and 7 from J; bases not matched to a gene: 8. The germline CDR1 and CDR2 sequences are SGDLS and YYNGEE. The CDR3 sequence is CASSPVGSGGGELFF. The CDR3 DNA is TGTGCCAGCAGCCCAGTGGGTAGCGGGGGCGGGGAGCTGTTTTTT. The full variable domain, with the rest looked up from reference TRBV9 and TRBJ2-2, is DSGVTQTPKHLITATGQRVTLRCSPRSGDLSVYWYQQSLDQGLQFLIQYYNGEERAKGNILERFSAQQFPDLHSELNLSSLELGDSALYFCASSPVGSGGGELFFGEGSRLTVL.

The rearrangement uses TRBV19 and TRBJ2-1; 8 nucleotides match TRBD2. The CDR3 is 14 amino acids. Per the germline V gene, CDR1 is LNHDA and CDR2 is SQIVND (reference sequence). J was trimmed by 9 bases and V by 6 bases; bases with no gene match: 10. For the CDR3, the DNA is TGTGCCAGTAGAGAGCGGGAGAAGAGTCCTGAGCAGTTCTTC. This sequence encodes CASREREKSPEQFF.

This chain joins TRBV11-1 and TRBJ2-7; no firm D call. Trimming removed 0 bases from V and 0 bases from J, with 9 bases in between. The germline V gene encodes CDR1 SGHAT and CDR2 FQDESV (reference sequence). This CDR3 has 15 residues. The CDR3 sequence is CASSLAGPDSYEQYV. In DNA, the CDR3 is TGTGCCAGCAGCTTAGCAGGGCCCGACTCCTACGAGCAGTACGTC.